This T cell receptor (beta chain) is drawn from a study of blood T cell repertoires in COVID-19. Overall study: PBMCs, B-cell-depleted T cells, or T cells provided the cDNA or gDNA that made up the material.

V lost 7 bases, J lost 5 bases, and 20 bases lay in between. The CDR3 runs 15 residues. CDR1 LNHDA and CDR2 SQIVND come from the germline V gene (reference sequence). Original methodology: Reference gene primer amplification gave estimated nucleated cell counts. Profiling relied on immunoSEQ multiplex PCR, and the TCRdb table lists in-frame clones only, not all of them. V, J and clone size are taken as reported in that table, and D and trimming were inferred from the DNA itself. Seen here are some 260,000 clones, around 80% observed once, and the top ten hold around 4.1%. The rearrangement uses TRBV19 and TRBJ1-2; the D is unclear. This TCR derives from a man aged 25-40 years with acute COVID-19. Source material: PBMCs or T cells enriched from blood (not recorded which). The DNA for the CDR3 is TGTGCCAGTACTGATCCGGGAGCATTTGGTTATGGCTACACCTTC. This sequence encodes CASTDPGAFGYGYTF.